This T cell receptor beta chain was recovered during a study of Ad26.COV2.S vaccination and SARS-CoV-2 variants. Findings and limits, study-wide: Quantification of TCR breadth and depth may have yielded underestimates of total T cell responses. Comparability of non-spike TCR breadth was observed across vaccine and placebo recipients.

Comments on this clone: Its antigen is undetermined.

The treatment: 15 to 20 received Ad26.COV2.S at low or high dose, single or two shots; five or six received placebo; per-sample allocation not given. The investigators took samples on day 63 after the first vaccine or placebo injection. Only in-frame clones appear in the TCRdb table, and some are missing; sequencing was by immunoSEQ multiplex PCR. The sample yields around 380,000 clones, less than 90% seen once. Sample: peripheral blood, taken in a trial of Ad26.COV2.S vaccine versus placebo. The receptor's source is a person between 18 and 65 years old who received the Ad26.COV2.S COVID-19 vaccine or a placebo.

The CDR3: CASRPRSGYEQYF. Written as DNA, the CDR3 is TGTGCCAGCAGGCCCCGGTCGGGTTACGAGCAGTACTTC. The chain couples TRBV3-1 (or the pseudogene TRBV3-2) to TRBJ2-7; no firm D call. Trimming took off 6 bases at V and 4 bases at J, with 13 bases between the two ends. CDR3 length: 13 residues. CDR1 is LGHDT, CDR2 YNNKEL, per germline (reference sequence).